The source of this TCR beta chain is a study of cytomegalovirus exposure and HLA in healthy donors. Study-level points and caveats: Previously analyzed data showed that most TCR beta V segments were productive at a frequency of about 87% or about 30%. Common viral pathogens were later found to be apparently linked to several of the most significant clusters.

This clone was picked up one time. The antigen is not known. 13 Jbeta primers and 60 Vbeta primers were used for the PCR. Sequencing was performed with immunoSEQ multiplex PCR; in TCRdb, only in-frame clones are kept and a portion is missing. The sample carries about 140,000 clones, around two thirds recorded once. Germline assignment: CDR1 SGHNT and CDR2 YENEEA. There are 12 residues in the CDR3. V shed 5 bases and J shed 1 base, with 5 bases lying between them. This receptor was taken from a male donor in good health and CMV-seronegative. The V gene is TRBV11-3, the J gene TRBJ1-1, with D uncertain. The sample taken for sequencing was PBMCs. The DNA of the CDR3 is TGTGCCAGCAGCGGAGAGAACACTGAAGCTTTCTTT. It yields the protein CASSGENTEAFF. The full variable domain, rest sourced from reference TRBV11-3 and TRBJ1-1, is EAGVVQSPRYKIIEKKQPVAFWCNPISGHNTLYWYLQNLGQGPELLIRYENEEAVDDSQLPKDRFSAERLKGVDSTLKIQPAELGDSAVYLCASSGENTEAFFGQGTRLTVV.